Presented here are 30 T cell receptor beta chains from one specimen sequenced in a study of T-cell memory formation after mild COVID-19. A single record per CDR3 protein comes from TCRdb applying MiXCR to the 5' RACE reads. The repertoire has about 57,000 distinct CDR3 sequences, 9% to 15% of them found once; the top ten carry around 23%. Material: PBMCs or a T cell subset sorted from them (not recorded which). The receptors were sampled from a man younger than 30 who had mild COVID-19 (a few samples of this study predate the infection). Cell type and time point are not known.

This clonotype was observed at least ten times. V usage is TRBV15 and J usage is TRBJ2-5; perhaps TRBD2 as D (6 bases). The CDR3 consists of 12 residues. The germline gives CDR1 LNHNV, CDR2 YYDKDF (reference sequence). The germline V and J ends were trimmed by 9 bases and 5 bases, with 13 bases remaining between them. The CDR3 nucleotides are TGTGCCACTAGGAGGGGTGGGGAGACCCAGTACTTC. Translation gives CATRRGGETQYF.

This clonotype was detected only a few times. The rearrangement links TRBV30 to TRBJ2-7; 10 nucleotides agree with TRBD1. V lost 2 bases to trimming and J lost 6 bases; unmatched junction nucleotides: 1. The CDR3 is made up of 12 amino acids. Germline V gene data show CDR1 as GTSNPN and CDR2 as SVGIG (reference sequence). The CDR3 spells CAWSRTGGEQYF. The CDR3, as DNA: TGTGCCTGGAGTAGGACAGGGGGCGAGCAGTACTTC.

The genes are TRBV5-1 and TRBJ1-1; D remains unclear. The CDR3 consists of 14 residues. Germline assignment: CDR1 SGHRS and CDR2 YFSETQ. V was clipped by 1 base and J by 1 base, with 8 bases between them. The CDR3 loop reads CASSLFGENTEAFF. DNA of the CDR3: TGCGCCAGCAGCTTGTTCGGGGAGAACACTGAAGCTTTCTTT.

The chain employs TRBV14 and TRBJ2-3, with D possibly matching TRBD2 (6 bases). The germline V gene encodes CDR1 SGHDN and CDR2 FVKESK. This CDR3 region has 17 residues. V lost 1 base to trimming and J lost 1 base, with 15 bases between them. The CDR3 spells CASSQASRGWGTDTQYF. Written as DNA, the CDR3 is TGTGCCAGCAGCCAAGCGTCGCGGGGTTGGGGCACAGATACGCAGTATTTT.

This clonotype was detected only a few times. The V and J genes are TRBV20-1 and TRBJ2-7; D possibly corresponds to TRBD1 (6 bases). This CDR3 has 14 residues. CDR1 is DFQATT and CDR2 is SNEGSKA in the germline V gene (reference sequence). V was pared by 0 bases and J by 1 base, with 10 bases between. CDR3 region: CSARDLQGSYEQYV. Written as DNA, the CDR3 is TGCAGTGCTAGAGATTTGCAGGGGTCCTACGAGCAGTACGTC.

Notes on this clonotype: With a much larger clone just one base away, this may be a read error. V gene TRBV24-1 combines with J gene TRBJ2-3, with 7 bases matching TRBD1. This CDR3 region has 13 residues. J gave up 8 bases and V 8 bases, and 9 bases lay outside the gene matches. The germline CDR1 and CDR2 sequences are KGHDR and SFDVKD. The CDR3 is CATNAGDRSTQYF. Written as DNA, the CDR3 is TGTGCCACCAATGCCGGGGACAGATCTACGCAGTATTTT.

In its sample, this clonotype was seen a few times. CDR3 nucleotides: TGTGCCAGCAGCCTGACAGGGTTTCCCTATGGCTACACCTTC. Translating gives CASSLTGFPYGYTF. V usage is TRBV5-6 and J usage is TRBJ1-2, with TRBD1 matching 7 bases. Germline V gives CDR1 SGHDT, CDR2 YYEEEE. The length of the CDR3 is 14 residues. V lost 4 bases to trimming and J lost 4 bases; unmatched junction nucleotides: 7.

V usage is TRBV4-1 and J usage is TRBJ1-3; no clear D gene. CDR1 and CDR2 from the germline V gene are MGHRA and YSYEKL. The CDR3 totals 15 residues. Trimming left V 2 bases short and J 0 bases short, with 8 bases between. CDR3 amino acids: CASSQRWISGNTIYF. CDR3 DNA: TGCGCCAGCAGCCAAAGGTGGATCTCTGGAAACACCATATATTTT.

This clonotype was counted ten times or more. The chain links TRBV12-3 or TRBV12-4 to TRBJ2-3; weak D call: TRBD2 (7 bases). This CDR3 spans 13 amino acids. Trimming removed 5 bases at V and 5 bases at J, with 11 bases between. The CDR3 sequence is CASSPGEGDTQYF. The CDR3, as DNA: TGTGCCAGCAGTCCAGGGGAGGGAGATACGCAGTATTTT.

This clonotype was seen only a few times. The chain uses TRBV18 and TRBJ2-5, with 8 positions matching TRBD1. With V trimmed by 5 bases and J by 5 bases, 13 bases remained unmatched. Germline V gene sequence: CDR1 KGHSH, CDR2 LQKENI. The CDR3 contains 16 residues. The DNA of the CDR3 is TGTGCCAGCTCAGCCGGACAGGGAAGGCAAACGGAGACCCAGTACTTC. It yields the protein CASSAGQGRQTETQYF.

J is TRBJ2-1 and V is TRBV6-2 or TRBV6-3; D is possibly TRBD1 (5 bases). The CDR3 covers 14 residues. CDR1 is MNHEY, CDR2 SVGEGT, per germline. V was shortened by 5 bases and J by 6 bases, with 14 bases between the two germline ends. The CDR3 nucleotides read TGTGCCAGCAGTCTGGGGCCCGCGGCCAATGAGCAGTTCTTC. This translates into CASSLGPAANEQFF.

This clonotype has ten or more counts. The gene calls are TRBV5-1 and TRBJ2-1; the D is unclear. Between the trimmed V and J ends, which lost 2 bases and 0 bases, there was a span of 9 bases. CDR1 SGHRS and CDR2 YFSETQ come from the germline V gene. CDR3 length: 15 amino acids. The CDR3 bases are TGCGCCAGCAGCTTTGGGCAAAGCTCCTACAATGAGCAGTTCTTC. Translation gives CASSFGQSSYNEQFF.

The chain links TRBV7-6 to TRBJ2-1; TRBD2 agrees at 13 bases. The CDR3 contains 15 residues. Unmatched junction bases numbered 6, after V lost 5 bases and J lost 8 bases. CDR1 SGHVS and CDR2 FNYEAQ come from the germline V gene. CDR3 in DNA: TGTGCCAGCAGCCTCTGGACTAGCGGGGGCGATGAGCAGTTCTTC. As protein: CASSLWTSGGDEQFF. Using reference TRBV7-6 and TRBJ2-1 for the parts outside the CDR3, the full variable domain is GAGVSQSPRYKVTKRGQDVALRCDPISGHVSLYWYRQALGQGPEFLTYFNYEAQQDKSGLPNDRFSAERPEGSISTLTIQRTEQRDSAMYRCASSLWTSGGDEQFFGPGTRLTVL.

V and J are TRBV4-3 and TRBJ2-4; TRBD2 aligns across 8 bases. The ends lost 0 bases at V and 10 bases at J; junction bases unmatched: 11. Germline values: CDR1 LGHNA, CDR2 YSLEER. The CDR3 has 16 residues. CDR3 in amino acids: CASSQDPPGLVSIQYF. DNA for the CDR3: TGCGCCAGCAGCCAAGACCCCCCGGGACTAGTATCTATTCAGTACTTC.

This clonotype appeared a few times. The CDR3 DNA follows: TGTGCCAGCAGCCGTCCCGGACAGGGGGCGGGCGAGCAGTACTTC. As protein: CASSRPGQGAGEQYF. The rearrangement joins TRBV3-1 to TRBJ2-7, with 11 bases aligning to TRBD1. Trimming took 4 bases from V and 6 from J; bases not matched to a gene: 8. Germline V gene lookup returns CDR1 LGHDT and CDR2 YNNKEL (reference sequence). This CDR3 has 15 amino acids.

On this clonotype: A much larger clone differs by one base, so this may be a read error. The chain uses TRBV9 and TRBJ2-1, with D possibly being TRBD2 (6 bases). Trimming took 3 bases from V and 6 from J, leaving 7 bases between them. The CDR3 runs to 12 residues. The germline V gene has CDR1 SGDLS and CDR2 YYNGEE. CDR3 nucleotide sequence: TGTGCCAGCAGCGCGGGGGTCAATGAGCAGTTCTTC. Translated: CASSAGVNEQFF.

This clonotype appeared once. CDR3 amino acids: CASSLVSLAGSRRDTQYF. CDR3 DNA sequence: TGTGCCAGCAGCTTAGTCTCTCTAGCGGGATCGCGGCGAGATACGCAGTATTTT. This chain connects TRBV7-2 to TRBJ2-3; 9 bases are a match to TRBD2. After removal of 1 base from V and 5 bases from J, the junction contained 13 bases not matched to a gene. The germline V gene encodes CDR1 SGHTA and CDR2 FQGNSA. The CDR3 loop spans 18 amino acids.

The V call is TRBV12-3 or TRBV12-4, the J call TRBJ1-5; D is ambiguous. This CDR3 has 13 amino acids. The V end lost 1 base, the J end lost 9 bases, and 10 bases lay between the germline ends. As DNA, the CDR3 is TGTGCCAGCAGTTTAGGGGAGTATCGGCCCCAGCATTTT. Encoded protein: CASSLGEYRPQHF.

The chain combines TRBV6-6 with TRBJ2-2; D tentatively fits TRBD1 or TRBD2 (5 bases each). Trimming stripped 5 bases from V and 5 bases from J, with 15 bases between. The CDR3 is 15 residues long. Germline V CDR1 and CDR2: MNHNY, SVGAGI (reference sequence). CDR3 sequence (DNA): TGTGCCAGCAGTACGTCCCCGAGGGGAACCGGGGAGCTGTTTTTT. This translates into CASSTSPRGTGELFF.

The chain employs TRBV4-3 and TRBJ2-1; 16 positions match TRBD2. Per the germline V gene, CDR1 is LGHNA and CDR2 is YSLEER. The CDR3 runs to 20 residues. Unmatched junction bases numbered 11, after V lost 4 bases and J lost 2 bases. The CDR3 DNA is TGCGCCAGCAGCCCGATTCCCGGGACTAGCGGGGGGGCCACCTACAATGAGCAGTTCTTC. Its protein is CASSPIPGTSGGATYNEQFF.

This clonotype was observed many times. The chain is built from TRBV7-2 and TRBJ2-3; no clear D gene. The CDR3 covers 13 residues. V lost 3 bases and J lost 2, with 6 bases in between. Germline V gene data show CDR1 as SGHTA and CDR2 as FQGNSA. CDR3 nucleotides: TGTGCCAGCAGCTTGGGCTTCACAGATACGCAGTATTTT. Its translation is CASSLGFTDTQYF. Supplemented by reference TRBV7-2 and TRBJ2-3, the full variable domain reads GAGVSQSPSNKVTEKGKDVELRCDPISGHTALYWYRQSLGQGLEFLIYFQGNSAPDKSGLPSDRFSAERTGGSVSTLTIQRTQQEDSAVYLCASSLGFTDTQYFGPGTRLTVL.

This clonotype occurred a few times. The chain recombines TRBV12-3 or TRBV12-4 with TRBJ2-1, with D perhaps matching TRBD1 or TRBD2 (5 bases each). CDR3 length: 14 residues. The V gene lost 6 bases and the J gene lost 6 bases, with 15 bases spanning the gap. This CDR3 is CASSLGTGSNEQFF. CDR3 bases: TGTGCCAGCAGCCTCGGGACCGGCAGCAATGAGCAGTTCTTC.

This clonotype was detected only a few times. The genes are TRBV2 and TRBJ2-1, with D uncertain. This CDR3 spans 12 amino acids. The V end lost 4 bases, the J end lost 6 bases, and 7 bases lay between the germline ends. Germline-derived CDR1 and CDR2 are SNHLY and FYNNEI. CDR3 in DNA: TGTGCCAGCAGTGTTGAGGTCAATGAGCAGTTCTTC. Protein: CASSVEVNEQFF.

Concerning this clonotype: One end of the junction does not line up with germline, which may come from a read error. This chain uses TRBV10-3 with TRBJ2-1; 10 nucleotides align to TRBD2. This CDR3 comprises 12 residues. Germline CDR1 and CDR2: ENHRY and SYGVKD. The CDR3 nucleotides read TGTGCCATCGAGTCTAGCGGGGGTGAGAAGTTCTTC. Residues: CAIESSGGEKFF.

This clonotype was recorded many times. This chain joins TRBV29-1 and TRBJ2-5; 8 bases fit TRBD2. CDR1 and CDR2 (germline): SQVTM, ANQGSEA. Trimming cost V 7 bases and J 3 bases; bases outside gene matches: 4. The CDR3 runs to 12 residues. CDR3 residues: CSAGGAKETQYF. The CDR3 DNA reads as TGCAGCGCGGGGGGGGCGAAAGAGACCCAGTACTTC.

J is TRBJ1-1 and V is TRBV7-2, with D perhaps matching TRBD1 (5 bases). CDR3 size: 14 residues. CDR1 and CDR2 from the germline V gene are SGHTA and FQGNSA. Trimming took 4 bases from V and 11 from J, leaving 20 bases between them. The DNA for the CDR3 is TGTGCCAGCAGCTGGGGGGGGTCAGGGAGGCACGCTTTCTTT. Protein sequence: CASSWGGSGRHAFF.

This clonotype was detected many times. CDR3 nucleotide sequence: TGTGCCAGTACCATCTCTGGGGCCAACGTCCTGACTTTC. It encodes CASTISGANVLTF. This chain joins TRBV19 and TRBJ2-6; D is unresolved. The germline gives CDR1 LNHDA, CDR2 SQIVND (reference sequence). The V and J ends lost 7 bases and 0 bases respectively, with 4 bases between them. CDR3 size: 13 residues.

This clonotype showed up many times. The V call is TRBV7-2, the J call TRBJ2-1; perhaps TRBD1 as D (5 bases). Germline V gene lookup returns CDR1 SGHTA and CDR2 FQGNSA. The CDR3 is 15 amino acids. Trimming took off 1 base at V and 5 bases at J, with 12 bases between the two ends. CDR3 region: CASSLVVTDNNEQFF. CDR3 nucleotide sequence: TGTGCCAGCAGCTTAGTTGTGACAGACAACAATGAGCAGTTCTTC. Full variable domain (remainder filled in from reference TRBV7-2 and TRBJ2-1): GAGVSQSPSNKVTEKGKDVELRCDPISGHTALYWYRQSLGQGLEFLIYFQGNSAPDKSGLPSDRFSAERTGGSVSTLTIQRTQQEDSAVYLCASSLVVTDNNEQFFGPGTRLTVL.

In this sample, this clonotype turned up a few times. The chain employs TRBV5-1 and TRBJ1-1; TRBD1 is a possible D gene (6 bases). The CDR3 consists of 15 residues. V was cut by 1 base and J by 1 base, with 11 bases left in between. Germline CDR1 and CDR2: SGHRS and YFSETQ. In DNA form, the CDR3 reads TGCGCCAGCAGCTTGTTGACAGGAGAGAACACTGAAGCTTTCTTT. Amino acid sequence: CASSLLTGENTEAFF.

This clonotype showed up just a few times. The chain is built from TRBV6-5 and TRBJ1-1; possibly TRBD1 for D (6 bases). Germline values: CDR1 MNHEY, CDR2 SVGAGI. The CDR3 loop spans 17 amino acids. V shed 0 bases and J shed 5 bases, with 19 bases lying between them. The CDR3 region has the DNA TGTGCCAGCAGTTACTCGTTTAGTGGTGGGACAATGACTGAAGCTTTCTTT. Residues: CASSYSFSGGTMTEAFF.